Presented here are 9 T cell receptor beta chains from one specimen sequenced in a study of T cells after yellow fever vaccination. Each CDR3 protein gets one entry after TCRdb re-called the 5' RACE reads with MiXCR. The sample has more than 450,000 distinct CDR3 sequences; 21% are singletons. The sample consisted of PBMCs, taken about 21 days after the first yellow fever vaccination. The origin of the receptors is a man younger than 35 who received the YFV17D yellow fever vaccine.

This clonotype was observed a handful of times. The genes are TRBV20-1 and TRBJ1-1; no clear D. The CDR3 is made up of 16 amino acids. CDR1 DFQATT and CDR2 SNEGSKA come from the germline V gene (reference sequence). V gave up 0 bases and J gave up 6 bases, with 20 bases separating them. CDR3 nucleotide sequence: TGCAGTGCTAGAGATCCTGAAGGAGGCCGAGGGTCTGAAGCTTTCTTT. Amino acid sequence: CSARDPEGGRGSEAFF.

The V call is TRBV28, the J call TRBJ1-6; 7 bases are shared with TRBD1. This CDR3 region has 15 residues. The ends lost 8 bases at V and 6 bases at J; junction bases unmatched: 10. Germline lookup yields CDR1 MDHEN and CDR2 SYDVKM. The CDR3 protein is CASGSGGNLNSPLHF. The CDR3 region has the DNA TGTGCCAGCGGATCAGGGGGAAACCTTAATTCACCCCTCCACTTT.

This clonotype was counted a few times. This chain uses TRBV5-1 with TRBJ2-7; 8 bases map to TRBD2. This CDR3 has 14 amino acids. CDR1 and CDR2 from the germline V gene are SGHRS and YFSETQ. V lost 1 base and J lost 3; bases outside the gene matches: 3. The CDR3 DNA reads as TGCGCCAGCAGCTTGTACCGGGGGGGCTACGAGCAGTACTTC. It encodes CASSLYRGGYEQYF.

The chain links TRBV10-3 to TRBJ1-2, with D tentatively TRBD1 (5 bases). The CDR3 sequence is 15 residues long. Trimming stripped 4 bases from V and 0 bases from J, with 12 bases between. The germline gives CDR1 ENHRY, CDR2 SYGVKD. In nucleotides, the CDR3 is TGTGCCATCAGTGCGGGACCTGAGGCTAACTATGGCTACACCTTC. Translated: CAISAGPEANYGYTF.

The chain has TRBV6-6 and TRBJ2-7; TRBD1 might be the D (6 bases). V shed 4 bases and J shed 3 bases, with 10 bases lying between them. Germline CDR1 MNHNY, CDR2 SVGAGI (reference sequence). This CDR3 is 13 amino acids long. The CDR3 DNA follows: TGTGCCAGCAGTTGGACAGCGAACTACGAGCAGTACTTC. Translation: CASSWTANYEQYF.

This chain links TRBV13 with TRBJ1-1; no clear D. Germline V gene data show CDR1 as PRHDT and CDR2 as FYEKMQ (reference sequence). The CDR3 length is 15 residues. V was clipped by 0 bases and J by 4 bases, with 12 bases between them. The CDR3 loop reads CASSLGRRGFTEAFF. The CDR3 nucleotides are TGTGCCAGCAGCTTAGGCCGGCGGGGATTCACTGAAGCTTTCTTT.

The J gene is TRBJ2-3, the V gene TRBV5-1; D is uncertain. V lost 0 bases, J lost 6 bases, and 14 bases lay in between. Germline V lookup: CDR1 SGHRS, CDR2 YFSETQ. The CDR3 runs to 15 residues. The CDR3 loop is CASSLGPTLSDTQYF. CDR3 nucleotides: TGCGCCAGCAGCTTGGGACCTACCCTGTCTGATACGCAGTATTTT.

The chain uses TRBV20-1 and TRBJ2-3, with D possibly TRBD2 on 5 matching bases. V lost 5 bases and J 2 bases, leaving 11 bases between the germline ends. CDR1 is DFQATT and CDR2 is SNEGSKA in the germline V gene (reference sequence). CDR3 length: 13 amino acids. CDR3 nucleotides: TGCAGTGCTGCAGCGGAACTCACAGATACGCAGTATTTT. Protein sequence: CSAAAELTDTQYF.

In its sample, this clonotype was seen a few times. The chain is built from TRBV4-1 and TRBJ2-5; TRBD2 agrees at 11 bases. Germline V gene sequence: CDR1 MGHRA, CDR2 YSYEKL. This CDR3 spans 17 amino acids. V was clipped by 2 bases and J by 5 bases; unmatched bases: 10. CDR3 in amino acids: CASSQTLAGGPGETQYF. Written as DNA, the CDR3 is TGCGCCAGCAGCCAAACTTTAGCGGGGGGGCCTGGGGAGACCCAGTACTTC.